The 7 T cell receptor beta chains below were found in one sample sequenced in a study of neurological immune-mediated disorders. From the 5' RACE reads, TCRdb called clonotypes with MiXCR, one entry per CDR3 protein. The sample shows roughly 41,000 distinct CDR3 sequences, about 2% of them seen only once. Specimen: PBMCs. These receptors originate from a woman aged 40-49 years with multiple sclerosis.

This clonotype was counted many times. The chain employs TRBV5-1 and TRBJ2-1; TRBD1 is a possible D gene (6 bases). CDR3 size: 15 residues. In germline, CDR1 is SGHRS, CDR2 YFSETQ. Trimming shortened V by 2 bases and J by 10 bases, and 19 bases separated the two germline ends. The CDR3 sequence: CASSFAIAGDGEQFF. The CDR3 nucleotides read TGCGCCAGCAGCTTTGCAATAGCAGGGGATGGAGAGCAGTTCTTC.

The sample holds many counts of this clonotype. The CDR3 protein is CASSPGPGAHYGYTF. For the CDR3, the DNA is TGTGCCAGCAGCCCCGGACCGGGGGCACACTATGGCTACACCTTC. The V and J genes are TRBV7-2 and TRBJ1-2; D possibly corresponds to TRBD1 (6 bases). The CDR3 totals 15 residues. CDR1 is SGHTA, CDR2 FQGNSA, per germline. V gave up 5 bases and J gave up 3 bases, with 16 bases separating them.

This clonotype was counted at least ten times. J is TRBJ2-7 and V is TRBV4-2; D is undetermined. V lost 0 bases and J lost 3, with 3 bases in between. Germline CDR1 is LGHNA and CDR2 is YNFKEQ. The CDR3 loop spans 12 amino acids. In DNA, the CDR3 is TGTGCCAGCAGCCAAGACAGCTACGAGCAGTACTTC. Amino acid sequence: CASSQDSYEQYF.

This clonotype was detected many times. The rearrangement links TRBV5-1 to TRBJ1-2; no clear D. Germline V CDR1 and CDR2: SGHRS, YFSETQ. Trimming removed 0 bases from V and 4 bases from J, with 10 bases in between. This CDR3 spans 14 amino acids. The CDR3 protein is CASSLALPVYGYTF. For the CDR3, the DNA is TGCGCCAGCAGCTTGGCTTTACCCGTCTATGGCTACACCTTC.

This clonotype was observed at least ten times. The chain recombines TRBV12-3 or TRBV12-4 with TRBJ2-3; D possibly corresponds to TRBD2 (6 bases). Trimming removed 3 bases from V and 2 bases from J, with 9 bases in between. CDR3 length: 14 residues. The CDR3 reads CASSLGGDTDTQYF. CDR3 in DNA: TGTGCCAGCAGTTTGGGCGGGGACACAGATACGCAGTATTTT.

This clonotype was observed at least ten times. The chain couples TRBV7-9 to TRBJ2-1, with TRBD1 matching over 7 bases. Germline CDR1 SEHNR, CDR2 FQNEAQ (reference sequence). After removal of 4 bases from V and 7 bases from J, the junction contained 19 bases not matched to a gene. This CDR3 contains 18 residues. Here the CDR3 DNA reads TGTGCCAGCAGCTCGACGGGACAGTCGGGTGAGAGGGTAAATGAGCAGTTCTTC. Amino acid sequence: CASSSTGQSGERVNEQFF.

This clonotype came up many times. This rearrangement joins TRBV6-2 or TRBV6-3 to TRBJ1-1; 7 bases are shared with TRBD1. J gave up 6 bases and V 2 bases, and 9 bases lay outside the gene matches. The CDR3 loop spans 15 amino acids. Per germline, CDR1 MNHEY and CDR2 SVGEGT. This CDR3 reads CASSYRGRQGAEAFF. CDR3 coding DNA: TGTGCCAGCAGTTACCGGGGAAGGCAGGGGGCTGAAGCTTTCTTT.